This T cell receptor beta chain appears in the sequencing data of a study of cytomegalovirus exposure and HLA in healthy donors. V dropped 8 bases and J dropped 2 bases, with 10 bases sitting between them. The CDR3 runs to 12 residues. Germline-derived CDR1 and CDR2 are SNHLY and FYNNEI. PCR involved 60 Vbeta and 13 Jbeta primers. Clones were read by immunoSEQ multiplex PCR, and TCRdb kept only the in-frame ones, dropping some. The sample table includes roughly 80,000 clones. Material for sequencing was PBMCs. The rearrangement joins TRBV2 to TRBJ2-7; no clear D gene. This clonotype was obtained from a girl aged 10-17 years in good health and CMV-seropositive. This chain's CDR3 is CASGPNAYEQYF. The CDR3, as DNA: TGTGCCAGCGGCCCAAATGCCTACGAGCAGTACTTC.